This entry lists 30 T cell receptor beta chains sequenced from one sample in a study of blood T cell repertoires in COVID-19. Repertoires were generated with immunoSEQ multiplex PCR, while TCRdb's copy carries only in-frame clones and drops some. The sample lists fewer than 200,000 clones, 75% to 90% occurring once. Material: peripheral blood. The origin of the receptors is an older woman with acute or convalescent COVID-19.

This clone occurred a few times. V gene TRBV18 combines with J gene TRBJ2-5, with TRBD2 matching over 7 bases. Losses at the gene ends were 1 base for V and 5 bases for J; bases not matched to a gene: 4. The germline V gene encodes CDR1 KGHSH and CDR2 LQKENI. CDR3 size: 14 residues. The CDR3 sequence is CASSPLGRRETQYF. The CDR3 coding sequence is TGTGCCAGCTCACCACTCGGGAGGAGGGAGACCCAGTACTTC.

V and J are TRBV5-1 and TRBJ2-3; D is perhaps TRBD1 (8 bases). The CDR3 has 16 amino acids. Trimming left V 4 bases short and J 4 bases short, with 19 bases between. Germline values: CDR1 SGHRS, CDR2 YFSETQ. Written as DNA, the CDR3 is TGCGCCAGCAGCCCCCGGACAGGGAGGGGGTCAGATACGCAGTATTTT. The encoded protein is CASSPRTGRGSDTQYF.

V gene TRBV6-5 combines with J gene TRBJ1-2; unclear D gene. The V end lost 6 bases, the J end lost 6 bases, and 20 bases lay between the germline ends. In germline, CDR1 is MNHEY, CDR2 SVGAGI. The CDR3 extends over 15 amino acids. CDR3 region: CASRSLARGWDGYTF. The CDR3 DNA is TGTGCCAGCAGAAGCCTGGCAAGAGGGTGGGATGGCTACACCTTC.

CDR3 loop: CASIQTGLSNQPQHF. The CDR3 bases are TGTGCCAGCATCCAGACAGGGCTTAGCAATCAGCCCCAGCATTTT. V and J are TRBV28 and TRBJ1-5; 7 bases match TRBD1. In germline, CDR1 is MDHEN, CDR2 SYDVKM. This CDR3 comprises 15 residues. J gave up 0 bases and V 7 bases, and 6 bases lay outside the gene matches.

The chain recombines TRBV6-6 with TRBJ1-6, with 8 nucleotides matching TRBD1. This CDR3 spans 14 amino acids. The germline V gene has CDR1 MNHNY and CDR2 SVGAGI (reference sequence). The V segment lost 5 bases and the J segment 5 bases; nucleotides outside the gene matches: 2. The CDR3 DNA reads as TGTGCCAGCAGTCGGGGACAGGATAATTCACCCCTCCACTTT. Protein: CASSRGQDNSPLHF.

This chain joins TRBV6-5 and TRBJ1-1; 7 positions match TRBD1. Trimming cost V 6 bases and J 5 bases; bases outside gene matches: 6. There are 13 residues in the CDR3. Germline loops: CDR1 MNHEY, CDR2 SVGAGI. CDR3 residues: CASSSDRDTEAFF. The CDR3 nucleotides read TGTGCCAGCAGCTCCGACAGGGATACTGAAGCTTTCTTT.

The chain is built from TRBV21-1 and TRBJ2-3; the D call of TRBD2 is as the table states it, not checked on the DNA. TRBV21-1 is assigned pseudogene status. This CDR3 has 15 residues. The CDR3 nucleotides are TGTGCCAGCAGTATTTTAGGGAGGGCCACAGATACGCAGTATTTT. It is translated as CASSILGRATDTQYF.

The chain joins TRBV10-1 to TRBJ1-1; perhaps TRBD1 as D (5 bases). The V gene lost 5 bases and the J gene lost 1 base, with 5 bases spanning the gap. The CDR3 is 12 amino acids. From germline, CDR1 is WNHNN and CDR2 SYGVQD (reference sequence). Written as DNA, the CDR3 is TGCGCCAGCAGTAGGGGGAACACTGAAGCTTTCTTT. Translation gives CASSRGNTEAFF.

The rearrangement links TRBV7-9 to TRBJ2-2, with 9 bases fitting TRBD1. The length of the CDR3 is 16 residues. Per germline, CDR1 SEHNR and CDR2 FQNEAQ (reference sequence). With 6 bases clipped from V and 4 bases from J, the junction kept 9 bases outside the gene matches. The CDR3 region has the DNA TGTGCCAGCAGTTCTAGGACAGGGGCTACCACCGGGGAGCTGTTTTTT. Protein: CASSSRTGATTGELFF.

V gene TRBV9 combines with J gene TRBJ2-1; 7 bases agree with TRBD2. CDR3 length equals 16 residues. V shed 3 bases and J 3 bases; nucleotides not matched to a gene: 9. CDR1 is SGDLS, CDR2 YYNGEE, per germline. The DNA for the CDR3 is TGTGCCAGCAGCGGAAGACTAGCTGTATACTACAATGAGCAGTTCTTC. This codes for CASSGRLAVYYNEQFF.

As regards this clone: This CDR3 is also generated by other DNA sequences in the sample. In DNA form, the CDR3 reads TGTGCCAGCAGTTTAGGAGGGCGGGAGACCCAGTACTTC. This gives the protein CASSLGGRETQYF. This chain uses TRBV28 with TRBJ2-5, with a possible D match to TRBD2 (6 bases). Per germline, CDR1 MDHEN and CDR2 SYDVKM. V lost 2 bases and J 5 bases, leaving 9 bases between the germline ends. This CDR3 spans 13 amino acids. Supplemented by reference TRBV28 and TRBJ2-5, the full variable domain reads DVKVTQSSRYLVKRTGEKVFLECVQDMDHENMFWYRQDPGLGLRLIYFSYDVKMKEKGDIPEGYSVSREKKERFSLILESASTNQTSMYLCASSLGGRETQYFGPGTRLLVL.

This sequence joins TRBV5-1 and TRBJ1-1, with TRBD1 identical over 7 bases. Trimming took 7 bases from V and 2 from J; bases not matched to a gene: 8. Germline lookup yields CDR1 SGHRS and CDR2 YFSETQ. This CDR3 region has 14 residues. CDR3 in amino acids: CASLGQVGNTEAFF. The CDR3 DNA reads TGCGCCAGCCTAGGACAGGTTGGAAACACTGAAGCTTTCTTT.

The chain has TRBV7-2 and TRBJ1-3; no firm D call. Germline assignment: CDR1 SGHTA and CDR2 FQGNSA. This CDR3 spans 15 amino acids. The ends were cut back, 2 bases at V and 0 bases at J, with 8 bases in the middle. In DNA form, the CDR3 reads TGTGCCAGCAGCTTAAGCGCATACTCTGGAAACACCATATATTTT. The encoded protein is CASSLSAYSGNTIYF.

The chain has TRBV5-8 and TRBJ1-5; D call uncertain. The CDR3 totals 13 residues. V dropped 6 bases and J dropped 4 bases, with 11 bases sitting between them. Germline V gene sequence: CDR1 SGHTS, CDR2 YDEGEE. The CDR3 sequence: CASTLSLNQPQHF. The CDR3 DNA is TGTGCCAGCACTTTGTCCCTGAATCAGCCCCAGCATTTT.

The chain uses TRBV5-4 and TRBJ2-3; 12 bases fit TRBD2. J gave up 0 bases and V 4 bases, and 3 bases lay outside the gene matches. This CDR3 comprises 16 residues. CDR1 and CDR2 from the germline V gene are SGHNT and YYREEE (reference sequence). DNA for the CDR3: TGTGCCAGCAGCCGTGGGACTAGCGGGAGCACAGATACGCAGTATTTT. It encodes CASSRGTSGSTDTQYF.

V and J are TRBV28 and TRBJ1-1, with D possibly TRBD1 on 6 matching bases. The CDR3 runs 13 residues. The V end was cut by 6 bases, the J end by 10 bases, with 18 bases between. Germline-derived CDR1 and CDR2 are MDHEN and SYDVKM. The CDR3 nucleotides read TGTGCCAGCAGGGTTGGGGGGGCCCGCGGAGCTTTCTTT. It specifies CASRVGGARGAFF. Complete variable domain (other parts from reference TRBV28 and TRBJ1-1): DVKVTQSSRYLVKRTGEKVFLECVQDMDHENMFWYRQDPGLGLRLIYFSYDVKMKEKGDIPEGYSVSREKKERFSLILESASTNQTSMYLCASRVGGARGAFFGQGTRLTVV.

This rearrangement joins TRBV7-3 to TRBJ1-2; perhaps TRBD1 as D (6 bases). The V gene lost 5 bases and the J gene lost 7 bases, with 14 bases spanning the gap. The germline gives CDR1 SGHTA, CDR2 FQGTGA. CDR3 length: 13 amino acids. Here the CDR3 reads CASSPTQGVGYTF. The CDR3 nucleotides read TGTGCCAGCAGCCCGACACAGGGAGTTGGCTACACCTTC.

V is TRBV29-1 and J is TRBJ2-7; D is unresolved. CDR3 length: 13 amino acids. Germline CDR1 is SQVTM and CDR2 is ANQGSEA. Trimming pared 4 bases from V and 0 bases from J, leaving 10 bases between. In DNA, the CDR3 is TGCAGCGTTGGCAGTTTAAGCTCCTACGAGCAGTACTTC. This encodes CSVGSLSSYEQYF.

This rearrangement joins TRBV24-1 to TRBJ2-7, with D unresolved. Germline values: CDR1 KGHDR, CDR2 SFDVKD. Deletions cut 1 base from V and 9 bases from J, with 15 bases between. This CDR3 is 14 amino acids long. CDR3 nucleotide sequence: TGTGCCACCAGTGATTTTGACCCAGCAGGCCGGCAGTACTTC. This encodes CATSDFDPAGRQYF.

This chain uses TRBV5-1 with TRBJ2-2; weak D call: TRBD2 (5 bases). This CDR3 is built from 13 residues. Trimming left V 4 bases short and J 3 bases short, with 7 bases between. CDR1 SGHRS and CDR2 YFSETQ come from the germline V gene. The CDR3 loop is CASSVDYTGELFF. In DNA, the CDR3 is TGCGCCAGCAGCGTGGACTACACCGGGGAGCTGTTTTTT.

The chain carries TRBV4-1 and TRBJ2-1, with 11 nucleotides matching TRBD2. The V and J ends lost 1 base and 4 bases, in that order; junction bases with no gene match: 12. Looked up from germline, CDR1 is MGHRA and CDR2 is YSYEKL. This CDR3 has 19 amino acids. The CDR3 reads CASSQGGSKLAGVYNEQFF. CDR3 nucleotide sequence: TGCGCCAGCAGCCAAGGAGGTTCCAAACTAGCGGGAGTATACAATGAGCAGTTCTTC.

V usage is TRBV7-9 and J usage is TRBJ2-3, with 7 bases matching TRBD2. Germline lookup yields CDR1 SEHNR and CDR2 FQNEAQ (reference sequence). The CDR3 sequence is 15 residues long. J was trimmed by 1 base and V by 5 bases; bases with no gene match: 6. The CDR3 sequence: CASSLAGVGTDTQYF. Written as DNA, the CDR3 is TGTGCCAGCAGCCTCGCGGGAGTAGGCACAGATACGCAGTATTTT.

This sequence joins TRBV5-8 and TRBJ1-1; weak D call: TRBD1 (6 bases). V gave up 2 bases and J gave up 0 bases, with 20 bases separating them. CDR1 is SGHTS and CDR2 is YDEGEE in the germline V gene. CDR3 length equals 18 residues. The CDR3 sequence is CASSFQLPFGGMNTEAFF. The DNA of the CDR3 is TGTGCCAGCAGCTTCCAACTCCCTTTTGGGGGCATGAACACTGAAGCTTTCTTT.

The J gene is TRBJ1-1, the V gene TRBV5-1, with D possibly being TRBD1 (6 bases). The ends were cut back, 0 bases at V and 0 bases at J, with 6 bases in the middle. Germline-derived CDR1 and CDR2 are SGHRS and YFSETQ. CDR3 length: 14 residues. The CDR3 DNA sequence: TGCGCCAGCAGCTTGGGGGGGCTGAACACTGAAGCTTTCTTT. Translating it yields CASSLGGLNTEAFF.

This clone has a single count. The chain uses TRBV5-1 and TRBJ1-6, with 9 bases aligning to TRBD1. With V trimmed by 4 bases and J by 8 bases, 7 bases remained unmatched. The CDR3 runs 15 residues. Germline lookup yields CDR1 SGHRS and CDR2 YFSETQ. DNA for the CDR3: TGCGCCAGCAGCAACCAACAGGGGGCTTATTCACCCCTCCACTTT. Residues: CASSNQQGAYSPLHF.

V is TRBV19 and J is TRBJ2-6; TRBD1 matches 12 bases. CDR1 is LNHDA, CDR2 SQIVND, per germline (reference sequence). With V trimmed by 5 bases and J by 1 base, 9 bases remained unmatched. There are 19 residues in the CDR3. CDR3 sequence (DNA): TGTGCCAGTAGTTTCCGGGGACAGGGGGCCCAATCTGGGGCCAACGTCCTGACTTTC. Translating gives CASSFRGQGAQSGANVLTF.

The chain recombines TRBV11-2 with TRBJ1-2, with D hard to call. Germline assignment: CDR1 SGHAT and CDR2 FQNNGV. This CDR3 region has 12 residues. Trimming removed 4 bases at V and 8 bases at J, with 11 bases between. CDR3 coding DNA: TGTGCCAGCAGCTCCCGGTTTAGCGGCTACACCTTC. Its protein is CASSSRFSGYTF.

The V call is TRBV6-1, the J call TRBJ2-1, with TRBD2 matching over 7 bases. The CDR3 contains 16 residues. V dropped 2 bases and J dropped 6; count of bases not matched to a gene: 10. Germline V gives CDR1 MNHNS, CDR2 SASEGT. The DNA of the CDR3 is TGTGCCAGCAGTGAAACGAGGCCTAGCGGAACCAATGAGCAGTTCTTC. It yields the protein CASSETRPSGTNEQFF.

This chain uses TRBV3-1 (or the pseudogene TRBV3-2) with TRBJ2-1, with 10 bases matching TRBD2. The CDR3 is 17 amino acids. Germline V gives CDR1 LGHDT, CDR2 YNNKEL (reference sequence). V shed 1 base, J shed 2 bases, and the junction held 5 bases outside the gene matches. This CDR3 is CASSQVVAGGPYNEQFF. CDR3 nucleotides: TGTGCCAGCAGCCAAGTGGTAGCGGGAGGCCCCTACAATGAGCAGTTCTTC.

The V gene is TRBV29-1, the J gene TRBJ1-1; 10 nucleotides match TRBD1. V gave up 7 bases and J gave up 3 bases; unmatched junction bases: 8. From germline, CDR1 is SQVTM and CDR2 ANQGSEA. The CDR3 has 14 residues. The CDR3 bases are TGCAGCGCCGCGACAGGGGGCGAGTACACTGAAGCTTTCTTT. Encoded protein: CSAATGGEYTEAFF.